The text below deals with one T cell receptor (beta chain). Its antigen is undetermined. A multiplex PCR was run with 60 Vbeta primers and 13 Jbeta primers. The repertoire was sequenced with immunoSEQ multiplex PCR; TCRdb's copy has only in-frame clones and lacks some. The sample has some 150,000 clones, 80% to 85% seen once; the top ten hold about 1.2%. Germline V lookup: CDR1 MGHRA, CDR2 YSYEKL. The CDR3 is 16 residues long. Unmatched junction bases numbered 7, after V lost 0 bases and J lost 6 bases. This sample stems from a study of cytomegalovirus exposure and HLA in healthy donors. Study conclusions and caveats: In a later analysis, TCR beta V- and J-gene trimming was associated with a missense DCLRE1C variant.

Sequenced sample: PBMCs. This TCR came from a female donor in good health and CMV-seronegative. The J gene is TRBJ2-1, the V gene TRBV4-1; 8 bases fit TRBD2. Written as DNA, the CDR3 is TGCGCCAGCAGCCAAGATTCCACGGGAGGGAGCAATGAGCAGTTCTTC. It translates to CASSQDSTGGSNEQFF.